This TCR beta chain was identified during a study of CDR3 diversity in severe acne. Germline lookup yields CDR1 MNHNS and CDR2 SASEGT. Losses at the gene ends were 4 bases for V and 1 base for J; bases not matched to a gene: 11. This CDR3 contains 17 residues. TCRdb re-derived calls from the PCR reads in MiXCR, one entry per CDR3 protein. The data hold some 90,000 distinct CDR3 sequences, with about 52% observed a single time. This clonotype was obtained from a male donor in good health, serving as a control. Sequenced sample: blood. V gene TRBV6-1 combines with J gene TRBJ1-2; the match to TRBD1 covers 8 bases. The CDR3 loop is CASSAGTGAPSNYGYTF. The CDR3 nucleotides read TGTGCCAGCAGTGCCGGGACAGGTGCCCCCAGTAACTATGGCTACACCTTC.